This entry describes one T cell receptor beta chain. The data stem from a study of blood T cell repertoires in COVID-19. Background on the study: COVID-19 samples, acute and convalescent, were from the United States, Italy and Spain.

Cohort assignment relied on participant-reported clinical history. Symptom resolution, clearance, or two negative PCRs marked donors in Cohort 3 as recovered. The CDR3 sequence is 17 residues long. The ends lost 0 bases at V and 5 bases at J; junction bases unmatched: 10. Germline CDR1 LNHNV, CDR2 YYDKDF (reference sequence). The repertoire was sequenced with immunoSEQ multiplex PCR; TCRdb's copy has only in-frame clones and lacks some. The sample lists some 330,000 clones, around 83% occurring once. The source of this sequence is a woman in her 50s who had recovered from COVID-19. The V call is TRBV15, the J call TRBJ2-5; 9 bases are shared with TRBD2. Sequencing was carried out using PBMCs or T cells enriched from blood (not recorded which). The CDR3, as DNA: TGTGCCACCAGCAGAGAAATAGCGGGAGTAGGGAGGGAGACCCAGTACTTC. This gives the protein CATSREIAGVGRETQYF.